This T cell receptor (beta chain) was documented in a study of blood T cell repertoires in COVID-19. The CDR3 loop spans 13 amino acids. Unmatched junction bases numbered 3, after V lost 4 bases and J lost 4 bases. Repertoires were generated with immunoSEQ multiplex PCR, while TCRdb's copy carries only in-frame clones and drops some. In the table there are roughly 400,000 clones, about 88% of which are singletons. The clonotype comes from a woman younger than 30 who had been exposed to COVID-19. The rearrangement uses TRBV23-1 and TRBJ2-5, with 7 bases that match TRBD1. TRBV23-1 is reported as an ORF; its role is uncertain. The specimen sequenced was PBMCs or T cells enriched from blood (not recorded which). CDR3 protein: CASSPRQGETQYF. CDR3 nucleotide sequence: TGCGCCAGCAGTCCCCGACAGGGAGAGACCCAGTACTTC.